Listed below are T cell receptor beta chains from one sample, sequenced in a study of blood T cell repertoires in COVID-19. Only in-frame clones appear in the TCRdb table, and some are missing; sequencing was by immunoSEQ multiplex PCR. The sample lists some 70,000 clones; 80% to 85% were seen once. The sequenced sample consisted of peripheral blood. These TCRs come from a woman aged 55-75 years with acute or convalescent COVID-19. Each CDR3 is given without its conserved first and last residue. The order of the fields is CDR3 protein, J gene, clone size, V gene. Some rows mark clone size as missing; the rest say once, few, many or name a class of expanded clone.

CDR3 protein: ASTLSTELAYGTDTQY
J gene: TRBJ2-3
clone size: -
V gene: TRBV7-9

CDR3 protein: ASSPQRGALGTQY
J gene: TRBJ2-5
clone size: -
V gene: TRBV9

CDR3 protein: SVTGQGETEAF
J gene: TRBJ1-1
clone size: -
V gene: TRBV29-1

CDR3 protein: ASIPGQSTDTQY
J gene: TRBJ2-3
clone size: -
V gene: TRBV5-1

CDR3 protein: ASSIDRGGANVLT
J gene: TRBJ2-6
clone size: -
V gene: TRBV19

CDR3 protein: ASSLVTAAYEQY
J gene: TRBJ2-7
clone size: -
V gene: TRBV5-5

CDR3 protein: ASRATASSSTDTQY
J gene: TRBJ2-3
clone size: -
V gene: TRBV2

CDR3 protein: ASNVGSSYNEQF
J gene: TRBJ2-1
clone size: -
V gene: TRBV19

CDR3 protein: ASSLAGREIYEQY
J gene: TRBJ2-7
clone size: -
V gene: TRBV5-1

CDR3 protein: ASSQRDRGHGYT
J gene: TRBJ1-2
clone size: -
V gene: TRBV3-1/TRBV3-2

CDR3 protein: ASRIGTGGGQPQH
J gene: TRBJ1-5
clone size: -
V gene: TRBV19

CDR3 protein: ASSPYRAAKSTQY
J gene: TRBJ2-3
clone size: -
V gene: TRBV18

CDR3 protein: ASSQDGHRPNTEAF
J gene: TRBJ1-1
clone size: -
V gene: TRBV4-2

CDR3 protein: ASTAKIAGAKEQF
J gene: TRBJ2-1
clone size: -
V gene: TRBV19

CDR3 protein: ASSLGGSYNEQF
J gene: TRBJ2-1
clone size: -
V gene: TRBV27

CDR3 protein: ASSLSPTWDRDAEAF
J gene: TRBJ1-1
clone size: -
V gene: TRBV27

CDR3 protein: ASSPGSGGGEQF
J gene: TRBJ2-1
clone size: -
V gene: TRBV7-8

CDR3 protein: ASSFNRGPGVLDEQF
J gene: TRBJ2-1
clone size: -
V gene: TRBV27

CDR3 protein: ASSHHDRGAF
J gene: TRBJ1-1
clone size: -
V gene: TRBV3-1/TRBV3-2

CDR3 protein: ATSQRHPEGAF
J gene: TRBJ1-1
clone size: -
V gene: TRBV15

CDR3 protein: ASSSEIQGAHEKLF
J gene: TRBJ1-4
clone size: -
V gene: TRBV28

CDR3 protein: ASSQDRGRGSNQPQH
J gene: TRBJ1-5
clone size: few
V gene: TRBV6-6

CDR3 protein: ASGLVRIGGRRLQHNEQF
J gene: TRBJ2-1
clone size: -
V gene: TRBV12-5

CDR3 protein: ASSEASGGGGTEAF
J gene: TRBJ1-1
clone size: few
V gene: TRBV6-1

CDR3 protein: ATSDSRQGASTEAF
J gene: TRBJ1-1
clone size: once
V gene: TRBV24-1

CDR3 protein: ASSPLRGTVNTGELF
J gene: TRBJ2-2
clone size: once
V gene: TRBV11-3

CDR3 protein: ASSVADRAIYEQY
J gene: TRBJ2-7
clone size: -
V gene: TRBV9

CDR3 protein: ATQRTASGNTIY
J gene: TRBJ1-3
clone size: -
V gene: TRBV14

CDR3 protein: ASSPPGGGYGYT
J gene: TRBJ1-2
clone size: -
V gene: TRBV6-5

CDR3 protein: ASSPRFATEAF
J gene: TRBJ1-1
clone size: -
V gene: TRBV9